This T cell receptor (beta chain) was sequenced for a study of cytomegalovirus exposure and HLA in healthy donors. Study outcomes and limitations: Rare sequences made up most TCRs, while some public TCRs were found in many donors. Under in vitro conditions, three CMV-associated chains were confirmed as specific for CMV antigens. Reports credit the classifier with highly specific, highly sensitive diagnosis of cytomegalovirus status.

TCRdb keeps only in-frame clones here, not all; method: immunoSEQ multiplex PCR. The sample includes about 190,000 clones, about 80% seen only once; the top ten take approximately 7%. In this sample, this clone turned up a few times. Its antigen is not known. The donors were part of the roughly 120-subject validation cohort, which stood apart from the roughly 730-subject first cohort. Trimming at V came to 2 bases and at J to 7 bases, leaving 8 bases not matched to a gene. This CDR3 region has 14 residues. Germline V gene sequence: CDR1 SGHDT, CDR2 YYEEEE. The receptor was isolated from a man aged 18 to 30 in good health and CMV-seropositive. Sample: PBMCs. V is TRBV5-6 and J is TRBJ2-7, with TRBD2 matching over 8 bases. The CDR3, as DNA: TGTGCCAGCAGCTTCGGCCTAGCGGGTGGGGAGCAGTACTTC. Encoded protein: CASSFGLAGGEQYF.